The rows below give T cell receptor beta chains drawn from one sample of a study of early T cells in non-severe SARS-CoV-2 infection. TCRdb used MiXCR to reprocess the 5' RACE reads, holding one entry per CDR3 protein. This sample carries around 70,000 distinct CDR3 sequences, more than 10% of them seen once, and the ten largest clones take 3.5% to 5.5%. Sequencing was done on a sample of whole blood. The receptor source for this set is an adult who was a healthcare worker with PCR-confirmed SARS-CoV-2 infection or an uninfected control (not recorded which). Both conserved end residues are part of each CDR3. D genes are given only for firm matches. Clone size appears in some rows only: once, few, many, or a class for an expanded clone.

CDR3 protein: CASSRGQKGPKGATNEKLFF
CDR3 DNA: TGTGCCAGCAGCCGAGGACAGAAGGGGCCCAAGGGTGCAACTAATGAAAAACTGTTTTTT
clone size: few
J gene: TRBJ1-4
D gene: NA
V gene: TRBV7-9

CDR3 protein: CASSYSRPSSYNEQFF
CDR3 DNA: TGTGCCAGCAGTTACTCACGCCCATCCTCCTACAATGAGCAGTTCTTC
clone size: NA
J gene: TRBJ2-1
D gene: NA
V gene: TRBV6-5

CDR3 protein: CASSVGVAEDYEQYF
CDR3 DNA: TGTGCCAGCAGCGTAGGCGTAGCGGAGGACTACGAGCAGTACTTC
clone size: few
J gene: TRBJ2-7
D gene: NA
V gene: TRBV9

CDR3 protein: CASSLAGQRAYNEQFF
CDR3 DNA: TGCGCCAGCAGCTTGGCCGGACAGCGCGCCTACAATGAGCAGTTCTTC
clone size: NA
J gene: TRBJ2-1
D gene: NA
V gene: TRBV5-1

CDR3 protein: CASSYSEPVGGEETQYF
CDR3 DNA: TGTGCCAGCAGTTACTCCGAGCCGGTGGGGGGAGAAGAGACCCAGTACTTC
clone size: few
J gene: TRBJ2-5
D gene: NA
V gene: TRBV6-5

CDR3 protein: CASSSRKQGNEQFF
CDR3 DNA: TGTGCCAGCAGCTCGAGGAAACAGGGCAATGAGCAGTTCTTC
clone size: NA
J gene: TRBJ2-1
D gene: NA
V gene: TRBV11-2

CDR3 protein: CASSADWYAEAFF
CDR3 DNA: TGTGCCAGCAGCGCGGACTGGTACGCCGAAGCTTTCTTT
clone size: NA
J gene: TRBJ1-1
D gene: NA
V gene: TRBV11-2

CDR3 protein: CASRPGGSYEQYF
CDR3 DNA: TGTGCCAGCAGGCCTGGCGGGAGTTACGAGCAGTACTTC
clone size: many
J gene: TRBJ2-7
D gene: TRBD2
V gene: TRBV14

CDR3 protein: CASSVETVTDTQYF
CDR3 DNA: TGTGCCAGCTCAGTTGAGACGGTCACAGATACGCAGTATTTT
clone size: many
J gene: TRBJ2-3
D gene: NA
V gene: TRBV18

CDR3 protein: CASSLTGTSGGRIAKNIQYF
CDR3 DNA: TGTGCCAGCAGCTTAACAGGGACTAGCGGGGGCCGCATAGCCAAAAACATTCAGTACTTC
clone size: NA
J gene: TRBJ2-4
D gene: TRBD2
V gene: TRBV7-3

CDR3 protein: CASSRTGSSYEQYF
CDR3 DNA: TGTGCCAGCAGTAGAACAGGGTCCTCCTACGAGCAGTACTTC
clone size: many
J gene: TRBJ2-7
D gene: NA
V gene: TRBV6-5

CDR3 protein: CATSDPRNTEAFF
CDR3 DNA: TGTGCCACCAGTGATCCCAGGAACACTGAAGCTTTCTTT
clone size: few
J gene: TRBJ1-1
D gene: NA
V gene: TRBV24-1

CDR3 protein: CASSPGQGAVTGELFF
CDR3 DNA: TGTGCCAGCAGCCCTGGACAGGGGGCGGTCACCGGGGAGCTGTTTTTT
clone size: NA
J gene: TRBJ2-2
D gene: TRBD1
V gene: TRBV6-2/TRBV6-3

CDR3 protein: CSAGLAAFSGANVLTF
CDR3 DNA: TGCAGCGCAGGACTAGCCGCCTTCTCTGGGGCCAACGTCCTGACTTTC
clone size: NA
J gene: TRBJ2-6
D gene: TRBD2
V gene: TRBV29-1

CDR3 protein: CASSFFGGGAYEQFF
CDR3 DNA: TGTGCCAGCAGCTTTTTTGGCGGGGGGGCCTATGAGCAGTTCTTC
clone size: NA
J gene: TRBJ2-1
D gene: TRBD2
V gene: TRBV5-6

CDR3 protein: CASSYGTGPFYEQYF
CDR3 DNA: TGTGCCAGTAGTTACGGGACAGGTCCCTTCTACGAGCAGTACTTC
clone size: few
J gene: TRBJ2-7
D gene: TRBD1
V gene: TRBV19

CDR3 protein: CASTPGQEYNEQFF
CDR3 DNA: TGTGCCAGCACCCCGGGACAGGAATACAATGAGCAGTTCTTC
clone size: many
J gene: TRBJ2-1
D gene: TRBD1
V gene: TRBV3-1

CDR3 protein: CASSVAVNTEAFF
CDR3 DNA: TGTGCCAGCAGTGTAGCCGTGAACACTGAAGCTTTCTTT
clone size: many
J gene: TRBJ1-1
D gene: NA
V gene: TRBV3-1

CDR3 protein: CASSRDVAYEQYF
CDR3 DNA: TGTGCCAGCAGCCGGGACGTAGCCTACGAGCAGTACTTC
clone size: many
J gene: TRBJ2-7
D gene: NA
V gene: TRBV25-1

CDR3 protein: CASSDISGNTEAFF
CDR3 DNA: TGTGCCAGCAGTGATATTTCGGGGAACACTGAAGCTTTCTTT
clone size: many
J gene: TRBJ1-1
D gene: NA
V gene: TRBV6-1

CDR3 protein: CASIDSTYEQYF
CDR3 DNA: TGTGCCAGCATCGACTCCACCTACGAGCAGTACTTC
clone size: few
J gene: TRBJ2-7
D gene: NA
V gene: TRBV6-2/TRBV6-3

CDR3 protein: CSVRLFGQVEKLFF
CDR3 DNA: TGCAGCGTTCGACTCTTCGGACAGGTTGAAAAACTGTTTTTT
clone size: many
J gene: TRBJ1-4
D gene: TRBD1
V gene: TRBV29-1

CDR3 protein: CASSFKGPLGFNEQFF
CDR3 DNA: TGCGCCAGCAGCTTTAAGGGCCCTCTGGGGTTCAATGAGCAGTTCTTC
clone size: few
J gene: TRBJ2-1
D gene: NA
V gene: TRBV5-1

CDR3 protein: CASSWNPGQGTDEQFF
CDR3 DNA: TGCGCCAGCAGCTGGAACCCGGGACAGGGGACCGATGAGCAGTTCTTC
clone size: NA
J gene: TRBJ2-1
D gene: TRBD1
V gene: TRBV5-1

CDR3 protein: CATSDPPRGEHEQFF
CDR3 DNA: TGTGCCACCAGTGACCCCCCTCGCGGGGAACATGAGCAGTTCTTC
clone size: NA
J gene: TRBJ2-1
D gene: NA
V gene: TRBV24-1

CDR3 protein: CASQTPSGQYF
CDR3 DNA: TGTGCCAGCCAGACCCCATCGGGGCAGTACTTC
clone size: many
J gene: TRBJ2-7
D gene: NA
V gene: TRBV7-9

CDR3 protein: CASSPGQRQTQYF
CDR3 DNA: TGTGCCAGCAGCCCCGGACAGAGGCAGACCCAGTACTTC
clone size: many
J gene: TRBJ2-5
D gene: NA
V gene: TRBV5-5

CDR3 protein: CSVGRGFEAFF
CDR3 DNA: TGCAGCGTCGGGAGGGGGTTTGAAGCTTTCTTT
clone size: many
J gene: TRBJ1-1
D gene: NA
V gene: TRBV29-1